What follows are 7 T cell receptor beta chains derived from one specimen sequenced in a study of blood T cell repertoires in COVID-19. Measured with immunoSEQ multiplex PCR; TCRdb has only the in-frame clones, and not every one. The sample has about 230,000 clones, 65% to 85% seen once; the top ten hold roughly 8.7%. Sequencing was performed on peripheral blood. Receptors originate from a middle-aged man with active or convalescent COVID-19.

This chain uses TRBV5-1 with TRBJ1-6, with TRBD1 matching over 10 bases. This CDR3 is built from 14 residues. Trimming cost V 2 bases and J 9 bases; bases outside gene matches: 2. CDR1 is SGHRS, CDR2 YFSETQ, per germline. The CDR3: CASSLGDRGSPLHF. The CDR3 nucleotides are TGCGCCAGCAGCTTAGGGGACAGGGGTTCACCCCTCCACTTT.

A single count supports this clone. The rearrangement links TRBV27 to TRBJ2-1, with 8 bases matching TRBD2. Germline CDR1 is MNHEY and CDR2 is SMNVEV (reference sequence). The ends lost 2 bases at V and 2 bases at J; junction bases unmatched: 5. The CDR3 spans 16 residues. CDR3: CASSLVAGTAYNEQFF. The CDR3 DNA sequence: TGTGCCAGCAGTTTAGTAGCGGGGACCGCCTACAATGAGCAGTTCTTC.

V and J are TRBV4-2 and TRBJ2-3; D not certain. Per the germline V gene, CDR1 is LGHNA and CDR2 is YNFKEQ. CDR3 length: 14 residues. Deletions cut 0 bases from V and 2 bases from J, with 6 bases between. The CDR3 protein is CASSQDLSTDTQYF. Here the CDR3 DNA reads TGTGCCAGCAGCCAAGATCTCTCCACAGATACGCAGTATTTT.

CDR3 region: CASSHSGGATGELFF. The CDR3, as DNA: TGTGCCAGCAGCCACAGCGGGGGGGCCACCGGGGAGCTGTTTTTT. V usage is TRBV7-3 and J usage is TRBJ2-2, with TRBD2 matching 10 bases. J lost 4 bases, V lost 5 bases, and 4 bases had no gene match. This CDR3 spans 15 amino acids. Germline assignment: CDR1 SGHTA and CDR2 FQGTGA.

V gene TRBV7-9 combines with J gene TRBJ1-5; 7 bases agree with TRBD1. Germline V gene lookup returns CDR1 SEHNR and CDR2 FQNEAQ (reference sequence). Losses at the gene ends were 4 bases for V and 5 bases for J; bases not matched to a gene: 5. The CDR3 runs 14 residues. The CDR3 is CASSYMGQHQPQHF. The CDR3 DNA sequence: TGTGCCAGCAGCTACATGGGACAGCATCAGCCCCAGCATTTT. The full variable domain, completed using reference TRBV7-9 and TRBJ1-5, is DTGVSQNPRHKITKRGQNVTFRCDPISEHNRLYWYRQTLGQGPEFLTYFQNEAQLEKSRLLSDRFSAERPKGSFSTLEIQRTEQGDSAMYLCASSYMGQHQPQHFGDGTRLSIL.

The J gene is TRBJ1-1, the V gene TRBV6-4; a possible D gene is TRBD1 (6 bases). Trimming took off 5 bases at V and 5 bases at J, with 12 bases between the two ends. CDR1 and CDR2 from the germline V gene are MRHNA and SNTAGT. The length of the CDR3 is 13 residues. The CDR3 is CASSLNRETEAFF. In DNA, the CDR3 is TGTGCCAGCAGTCTTAACAGGGAGACTGAAGCTTTCTTT.

The chain uses TRBV7-2 and TRBJ2-1; no definite D call. Germline V CDR1 and CDR2: SGHTA, FQGNSA. V was cut by 6 bases and J by 0 bases, with 6 bases left in between. The CDR3 covers 13 residues. In nucleotides, the CDR3 is TGTGCCAGCAGGGCTAGCTCCTACAATGAGCAGTTCTTC. Amino acid sequence: CASRASSYNEQFF.